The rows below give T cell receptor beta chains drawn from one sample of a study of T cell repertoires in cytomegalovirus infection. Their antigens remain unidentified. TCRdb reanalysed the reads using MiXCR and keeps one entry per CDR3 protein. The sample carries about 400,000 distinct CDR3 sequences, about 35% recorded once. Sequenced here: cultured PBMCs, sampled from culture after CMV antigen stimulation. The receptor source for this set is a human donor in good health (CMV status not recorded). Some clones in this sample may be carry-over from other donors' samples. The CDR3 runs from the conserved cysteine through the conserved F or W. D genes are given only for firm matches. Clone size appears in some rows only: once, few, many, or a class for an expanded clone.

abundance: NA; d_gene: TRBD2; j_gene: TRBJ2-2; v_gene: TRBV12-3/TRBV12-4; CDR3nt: TGTGCCAGCAGCGGGGCTGGTGACATATCTAGCGGGAGAGTCAACACCGGGGAGCTGTTTTTT; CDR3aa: CASSGAGDISSGRVNTGELFF
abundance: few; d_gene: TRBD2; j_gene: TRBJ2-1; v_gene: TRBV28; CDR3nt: TGTGCCAGCAGTCCCAGACTAGCGGGAAACTACAATGAGCAGTTCTTC; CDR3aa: CASSPRLAGNYNEQFF
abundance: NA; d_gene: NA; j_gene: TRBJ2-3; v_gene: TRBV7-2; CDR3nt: TGTGCCAGCAGCTTCCGTGAGGTCCGCTCCACAGATACGCAGTATTTT; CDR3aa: CASSFREVRSTDTQYF
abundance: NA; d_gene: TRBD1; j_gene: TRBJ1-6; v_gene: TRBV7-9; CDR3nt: TGTGCCAGCAGCGAACAGGGGGCGGATTCACCCCTCCACTTT; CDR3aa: CASSEQGADSPLHF
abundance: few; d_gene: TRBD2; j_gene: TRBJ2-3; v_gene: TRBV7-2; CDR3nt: TGTGCCAGCAGGACTAGCGTATATCCCACAGATACGCAGTATTTT; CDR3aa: CASRTSVYPTDTQYF
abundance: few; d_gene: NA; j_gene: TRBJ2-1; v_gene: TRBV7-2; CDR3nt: TGTGCCAGCAACAAGGACAGTCAGTACAATGAGCAGTTCTTC; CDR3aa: CASNKDSQYNEQFF
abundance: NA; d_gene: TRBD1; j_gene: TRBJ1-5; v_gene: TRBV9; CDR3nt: TGTGCCAGCACACCGAGCGGACAGGGGAATCAGCCCCAGCATTTT; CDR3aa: CASTPSGQGNQPQHF
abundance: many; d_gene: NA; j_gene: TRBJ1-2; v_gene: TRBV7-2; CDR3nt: TGTGCCAGCAGCTTCGAGACAGCCTTCTATGGCTACACCTTC; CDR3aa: CASSFETAFYGYTF
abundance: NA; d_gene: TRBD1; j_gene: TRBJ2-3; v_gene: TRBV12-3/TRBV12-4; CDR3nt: TGTGCCAGCAGCACTAGGGACAGGGACCCCACAGATACGCAGTATTTT; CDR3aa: CASSTRDRDPTDTQYF
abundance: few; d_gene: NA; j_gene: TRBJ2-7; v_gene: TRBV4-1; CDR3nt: TGCGCCAGCAGCGGATTGCTACGGGGCCGCTACGAGCAGTACTTC; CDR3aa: CASSGLLRGRYEQYF
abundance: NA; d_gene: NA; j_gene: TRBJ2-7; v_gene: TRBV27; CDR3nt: TGTGCCAGCGGTTATCCAGGTTCTTCCTACGAGCAGTACTTC; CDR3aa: CASGYPGSSYEQYF
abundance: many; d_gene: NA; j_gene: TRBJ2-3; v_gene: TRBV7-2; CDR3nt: TGTGCCAGCAGCTTAGGGGGGGGCGGCACAGATACGCAGTATTTT; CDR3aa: CASSLGGGGTDTQYF
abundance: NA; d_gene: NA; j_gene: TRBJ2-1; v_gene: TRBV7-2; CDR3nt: TGTGCCAGCAGATCTCTCGGGGAAAATGAGCAGTTCTTC; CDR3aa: CASRSLGENEQFF
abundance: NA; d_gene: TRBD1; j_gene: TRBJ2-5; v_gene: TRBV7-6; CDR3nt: TGTGCCAGCAGCTTTACCCCGGGACAGGGTTTATCCGCTACTAATCAGGCCCAGTACTTC; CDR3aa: CASSFTPGQGLSATNQAQYF
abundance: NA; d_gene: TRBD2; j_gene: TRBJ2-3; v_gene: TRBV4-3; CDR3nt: TGCGCCAGCAGCCGTGGGACTACTATTAGCACAGATACGCAGTATTTT; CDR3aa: CASSRGTTISTDTQYF
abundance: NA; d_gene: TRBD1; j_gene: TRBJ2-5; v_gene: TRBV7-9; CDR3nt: TGTGCCAGCAGCCCGACCGGGACAGGGGTCGGGGAGACCCAGTACTTC; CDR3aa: CASSPTGTGVGETQYF
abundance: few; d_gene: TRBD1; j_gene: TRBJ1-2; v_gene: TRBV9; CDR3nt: TGTGCCAGCAGCGGACAGGGGCCCAGGGACTATGGCTACACCTTC; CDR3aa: CASSGQGPRDYGYTF
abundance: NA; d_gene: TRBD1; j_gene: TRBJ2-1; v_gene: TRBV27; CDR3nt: TGTGCCAGCAGTCCCTACCTGGGGACAGCAACTTACAATGAGCAGTTCTTC; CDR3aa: CASSPYLGTATYNEQFF
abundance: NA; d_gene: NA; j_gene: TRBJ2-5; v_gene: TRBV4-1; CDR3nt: TGCGCCAGCAGCCAAGATCGAAATAAAGAGACCCAGTACTTC; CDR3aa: CASSQDRNKETQYF
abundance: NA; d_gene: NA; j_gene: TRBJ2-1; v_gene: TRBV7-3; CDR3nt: TGTGCCAGCAGCCCGCAAGGGGGAGGGTCCTACAATGAGCAGTTCTTC; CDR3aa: CASSPQGGGSYNEQFF
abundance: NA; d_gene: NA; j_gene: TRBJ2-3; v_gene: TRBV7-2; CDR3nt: TGTGCCAGCCGAGGAACAGATACGCAGTATTTT; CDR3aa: CASRGTDTQYF
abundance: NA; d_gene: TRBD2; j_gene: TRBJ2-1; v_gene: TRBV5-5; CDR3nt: TGTGCCAGCAGCTTGGCCCCGACTAGCGGGTTCCTCTACAATGAGCAGTTCTTC; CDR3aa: CASSLAPTSGFLYNEQFF
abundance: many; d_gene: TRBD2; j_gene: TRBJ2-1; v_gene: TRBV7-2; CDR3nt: TGTGCCAGCGGATTACGGACTAGCGGGAACAATGAGCAGTTCTTC; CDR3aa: CASGLRTSGNNEQFF
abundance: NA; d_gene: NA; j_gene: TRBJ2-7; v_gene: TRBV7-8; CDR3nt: TGTGCCAGCAGCCCTAAGGGGCAGCTCCATCCCTACGAGCAGTACTTC; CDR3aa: CASSPKGQLHPYEQYF
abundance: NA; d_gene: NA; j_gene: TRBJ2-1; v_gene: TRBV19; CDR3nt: TGTGCCAGTAGTATTTGGAACGGGAGAAGCGAGCAGTTCTTC; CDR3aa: CASSIWNGRSEQFF
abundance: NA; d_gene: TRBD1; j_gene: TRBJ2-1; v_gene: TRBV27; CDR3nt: TGTGCCAGCAGTCTGACAGGGGTCAATGAGCAGTTCTTC; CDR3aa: CASSLTGVNEQFF
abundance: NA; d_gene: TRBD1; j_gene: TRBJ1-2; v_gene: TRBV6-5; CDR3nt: TGTGCCAGCAGTTACGGGGACAGGGGAATGGGCTACACCTTC; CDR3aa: CASSYGDRGMGYTF
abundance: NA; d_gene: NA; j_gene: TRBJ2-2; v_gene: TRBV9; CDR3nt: TGTGCCAGCAGCCCTCATGGGTCAAAGATCACCGGGGAGCTGTTTTTT; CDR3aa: CASSPHGSKITGELFF
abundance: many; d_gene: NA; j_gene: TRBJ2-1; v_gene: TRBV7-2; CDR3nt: TGTGCCAGCAGCTTAGTAGTCATCGGTGAGCAGTTCTTC; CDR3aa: CASSLVVIGEQFF
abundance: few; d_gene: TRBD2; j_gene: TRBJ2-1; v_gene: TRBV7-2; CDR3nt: TGTGCCAGCAGCTTAATCCTAGCGGGAGTTGAGCAGTTCTTC; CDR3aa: CASSLILAGVEQFF
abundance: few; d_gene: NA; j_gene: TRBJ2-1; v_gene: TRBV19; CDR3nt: TGTGCCAGTAGTGGGGGGACTCGAGGGGAGCAGTTCTTC; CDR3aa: CASSGGTRGEQFF
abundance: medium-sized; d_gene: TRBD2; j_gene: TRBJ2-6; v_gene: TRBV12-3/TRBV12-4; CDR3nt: TGTGCCAGCAGTTTACTAGCGGGACTCGCTGGGGCCAACGTCCTGACTTTC; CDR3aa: CASSLLAGLAGANVLTF
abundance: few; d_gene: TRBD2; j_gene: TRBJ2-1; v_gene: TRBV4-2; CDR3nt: TGTGCCAGCAGCCAAAATAGCGGGAGAGAGTACAATGAGCAGTTCTTC; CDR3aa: CASSQNSGREYNEQFF
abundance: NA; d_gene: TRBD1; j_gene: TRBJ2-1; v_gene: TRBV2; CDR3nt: TGTGCCAGCAGTCAACTCCGGGACAGCGAGCAGTTCTTC; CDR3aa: CASSQLRDSEQFF
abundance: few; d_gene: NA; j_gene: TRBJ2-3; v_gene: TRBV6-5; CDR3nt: TGTGCCAGCAGTTACTCCACCGGACAAAGGAGGGATACGCAGTATTTT; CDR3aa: CASSYSTGQRRDTQYF
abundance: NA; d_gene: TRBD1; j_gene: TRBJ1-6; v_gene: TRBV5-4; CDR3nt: TGTGCCAGCAGCTCACCGGGACAGAATAATTCACCCCTCCACTTT; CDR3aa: CASSSPGQNNSPLHF
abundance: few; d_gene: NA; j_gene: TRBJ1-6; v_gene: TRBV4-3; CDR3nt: TGCGCCAGCAGCCAAGACCCAGTAAGCTCCTATAATTCACCCCTCCACTTT; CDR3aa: CASSQDPVSSYNSPLHF
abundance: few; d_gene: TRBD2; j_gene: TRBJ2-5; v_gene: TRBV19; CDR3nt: TGTGCCAGTAGTTCTCCTAGCGGGAGGGGGACCCAGTACTTC; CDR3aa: CASSSPSGRGTQYF
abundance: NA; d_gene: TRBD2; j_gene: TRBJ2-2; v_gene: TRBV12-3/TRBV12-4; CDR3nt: TGTGCCAGCAGTCCCAGGGGGCGCGTTGGACTAGCGGGGCCTACCGGGGAGCTGTTTTTT; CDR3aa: CASSPRGRVGLAGPTGELFF
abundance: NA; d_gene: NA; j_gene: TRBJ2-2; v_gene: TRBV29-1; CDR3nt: TGCAGCGTCACTGAGACCGGGGAGCTGTTTTTT; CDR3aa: CSVTETGELFF
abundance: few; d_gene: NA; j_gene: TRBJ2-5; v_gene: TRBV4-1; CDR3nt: TGCGCCAGCAGCCAAGAAGGGGCAGGGGATGGAGAGACCCAGTACTTC; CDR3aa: CASSQEGAGDGETQYF
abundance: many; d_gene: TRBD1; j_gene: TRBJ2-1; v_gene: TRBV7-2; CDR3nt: TGTGCCAGCAGCGCACCTCAGGGGGCCGCAAGCTCCTACAATGAGCAGTTCTTC; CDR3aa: CASSAPQGAASSYNEQFF
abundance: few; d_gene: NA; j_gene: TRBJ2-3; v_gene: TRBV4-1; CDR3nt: TGCGCCAGCAGCCCACGGGGAACGCTTAGCACAGATACGCAGTATTTT; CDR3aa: CASSPRGTLSTDTQYF
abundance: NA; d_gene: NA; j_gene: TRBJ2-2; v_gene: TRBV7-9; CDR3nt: TGTGCCAGCAGCGCAGCAGGTGTGAACACCGGGGAGCTGTTTTTT; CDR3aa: CASSAAGVNTGELFF
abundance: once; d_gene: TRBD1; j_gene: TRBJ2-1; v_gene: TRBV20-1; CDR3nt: TGCAGTGCCTTCGGAGCGGCCCAAGGGGGCGAGCAGTTCTTC; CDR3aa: CSAFGAAQGGEQFF
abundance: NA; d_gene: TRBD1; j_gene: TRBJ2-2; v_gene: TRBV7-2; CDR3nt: TGTGCCAGCAGCTCCGGCAGGACAGGGGACGGCGGGGAGCTGTTTTTT; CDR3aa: CASSSGRTGDGGELFF
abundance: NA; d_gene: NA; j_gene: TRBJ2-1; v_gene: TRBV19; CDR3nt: TGTGCCAGTAGTTTCAGGGTTATCACCCAAGTGAATGAGCAGTTCTTC; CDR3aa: CASSFRVITQVNEQFF
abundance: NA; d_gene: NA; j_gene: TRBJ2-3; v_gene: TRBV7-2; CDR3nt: TGTGCCAGCAGCCGGAGGGCCCCAGATACGCAGTATTTT; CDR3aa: CASSRRAPDTQYF
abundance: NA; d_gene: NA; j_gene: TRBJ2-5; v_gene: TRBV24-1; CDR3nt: TGTGCCACCAGTGACCTCCGGGACGGAGGACTGACCCAGTACTTC; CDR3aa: CATSDLRDGGLTQYF
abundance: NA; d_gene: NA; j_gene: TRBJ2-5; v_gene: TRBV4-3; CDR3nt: TGCGCCAGCAGCCAATTTCCCGGACAGCAAGAGACCCAGTACTTC; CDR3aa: CASSQFPGQQETQYF
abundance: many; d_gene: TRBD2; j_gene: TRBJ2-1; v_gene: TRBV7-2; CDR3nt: TGTGCCAGCAGCCCCGAGAGAAGAAGCGGGAGCCCCAATGAGCAGTTCTTC; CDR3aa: CASSPERRSGSPNEQFF
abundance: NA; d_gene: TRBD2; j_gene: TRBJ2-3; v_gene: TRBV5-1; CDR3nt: TGCGCCAGCAGCTTGATACCAGCGGGAGCCGAAGATACGCAGTATTTT; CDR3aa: CASSLIPAGAEDTQYF
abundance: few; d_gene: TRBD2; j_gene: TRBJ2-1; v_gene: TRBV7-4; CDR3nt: TGTGCCAGCAGCCCTTTACGGACTAGCGGAGGTCCCGGAGAGCAGTTCTTC; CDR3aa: CASSPLRTSGGPGEQFF
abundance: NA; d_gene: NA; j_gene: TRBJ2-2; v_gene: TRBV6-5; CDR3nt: TGTGCCAGCAGTTACTCGATGAACACCGGGGAGCTGTTTTTT; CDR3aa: CASSYSMNTGELFF